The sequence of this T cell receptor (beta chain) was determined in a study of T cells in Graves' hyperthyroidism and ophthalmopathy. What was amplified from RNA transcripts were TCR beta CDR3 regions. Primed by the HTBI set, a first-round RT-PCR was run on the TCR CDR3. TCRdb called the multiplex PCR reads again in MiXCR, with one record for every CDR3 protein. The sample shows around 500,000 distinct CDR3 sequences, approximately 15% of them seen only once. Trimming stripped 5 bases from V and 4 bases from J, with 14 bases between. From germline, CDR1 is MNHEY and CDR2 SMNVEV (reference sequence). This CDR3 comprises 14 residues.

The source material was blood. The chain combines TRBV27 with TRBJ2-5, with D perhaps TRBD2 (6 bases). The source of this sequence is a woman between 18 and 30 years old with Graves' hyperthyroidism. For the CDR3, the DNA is TGTGCCAGCAGTCCTCGGGGGTATGGAGAGACCCAGTACTTC. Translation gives CASSPRGYGETQYF.